These 7 T cell receptor beta chains were all obtained from the same sample, sequenced in a study of blood T cells in healthy people across ages. A second PCR, run for about 7 to 11 cycles, used a sample-barcoded 5' primer plus a J-beta primer mix. TCRdb used MiXCR to reprocess the 5' RACE reads, holding one entry per CDR3 protein. Here the sample spans over 600,000 distinct CDR3 sequences, roughly 21% being singletons. The sequenced sample consisted of blood. These receptor sequences come from a man in his 70s in good health.

This chain connects TRBV20-1 to TRBJ2-3; D tentatively reads TRBD1 or TRBD2 (5 bases each). The V and J ends lost 6 bases and 6 bases respectively, with 19 bases between them. Germline V gene lookup returns CDR1 DFQATT and CDR2 SNEGSKA (reference sequence). The CDR3 is 14 residues long. For the CDR3, the DNA is TGCAGTGCCCGCGCCGGGGCCCTAGGGGATACGCAGTATTTT. Translated, it gives CSARAGALGDTQYF.

The chain is built from TRBV5-8 and TRBJ2-7; D call uncertain. Germline lookup yields CDR1 SGHTS and CDR2 YDEGEE. The CDR3 runs to 11 residues. V was trimmed by 7 bases and J by 3 bases, leaving 8 bases between them. Here the CDR3 DNA reads TGTGCCAGCTACATGGACTACGAGCAGTACTTC. Translating gives CASYMDYEQYF. Filled out from reference TRBV5-8 and TRBJ2-7, the complete variable domain reads EAGVTQSPTHLIKTRGQQATLRCSPISGHTSVYWYQQALGLGLQFLLWYDEGEERNRGNFPPRFSGRQFPNYSSELNVNALELEDSALYLCASYMDYEQYFGPGTRLTVT.

The rearrangement links TRBV6-5 to TRBJ2-6; 10 positions agree with TRBD2. The trim removed 0 bases at V and 0 bases at J, leaving 14 bases unmatched. The CDR3 consists of 22 residues. Germline V lookup: CDR1 MNHEY, CDR2 SVGAGI. The CDR3 reads CASSYSISGRTGGSSGANVLTF. The CDR3 DNA reads as TGTGCCAGCAGTTACTCGATTAGCGGGAGGACCGGGGGCTCCTCTGGGGCCAACGTCCTGACTTTC.

This clonotype occurred a few times. CDR3 coding DNA: TGTGCCACCAGTGAGGCAGGGTATGGAGAGACCCAGTACTTC. Amino acids: CATSEAGYGETQYF. This sequence joins TRBV24-1 and TRBJ2-5; perhaps TRBD1 as D (5 bases). This CDR3 has 14 amino acids. V was shortened by 4 bases and J by 4 bases, with 12 bases between the two germline ends. Germline CDR1 KGHDR, CDR2 SFDVKD.

This clonotype has just one count. The rearrangement joins TRBV6-2 or TRBV6-3 to TRBJ2-3; D gene uncertain. CDR3 length: 13 residues. Germline V gene sequence: CDR1 MNHEY, CDR2 SVGEGT. The germline V and J ends were trimmed by 7 bases and 6 bases, with 14 bases remaining between them. CDR3 sequence reads: CASMFDSWDTQYF. In nucleotides, the CDR3 is TGTGCCAGCATGTTTGACTCTTGGGATACGCAGTATTTT.

There are a few counts of this clonotype. The rearrangement links TRBV20-1 to TRBJ2-7, with 9 bases that match TRBD2. The CDR3 covers 16 residues. Germline CDR1 reads DFQATT; CDR2 reads SNEGSKA (reference sequence). V was pared by 0 bases and J by 0 bases, with 6 bases of the junction left unmatched. The CDR3 DNA reads as TGCAGTGCTAGAGATCCCCAAGCGGGAGGCTCCTACGAGCAGTACTTC. Residues: CSARDPQAGGSYEQYF.

This clonotype was seen more than once but under ten times. The chain carries TRBV3-1 and TRBJ2-7; D is ambiguous. The length of the CDR3 is 14 residues. Trimming took off 1 base at V and 4 bases at J, with 11 bases between the two ends. Germline loops: CDR1 LGHDT, CDR2 YNNKEL (reference sequence). The DNA of the CDR3 is TGTGCCAGCAGCCAAGGAGGATGGGGTTACGAGCAGTACTTC. Its translation: CASSQGGWGYEQYF.